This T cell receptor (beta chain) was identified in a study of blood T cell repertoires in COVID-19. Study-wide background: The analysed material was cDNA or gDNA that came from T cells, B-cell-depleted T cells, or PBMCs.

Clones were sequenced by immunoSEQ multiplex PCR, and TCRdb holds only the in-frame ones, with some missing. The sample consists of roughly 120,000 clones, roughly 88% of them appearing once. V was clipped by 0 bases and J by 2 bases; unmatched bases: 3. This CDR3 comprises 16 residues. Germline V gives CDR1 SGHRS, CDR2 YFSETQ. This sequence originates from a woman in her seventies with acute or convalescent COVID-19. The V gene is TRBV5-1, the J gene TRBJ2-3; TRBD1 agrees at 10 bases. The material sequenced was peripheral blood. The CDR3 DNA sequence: TGCGCCAGCAGCTTGGGACAGGGGGCGACCACAGATACGCAGTATTTT. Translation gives CASSLGQGATTDTQYF.